The 18 T cell receptor beta chains below come from one sample, sequenced in a study of blood T cell repertoires in COVID-19. Here immunoSEQ multiplex PCR was the method, and the copy in TCRdb shows in-frame clones only, minus some. Among roughly 200,000 clones listed, more than 75% were seen once. The sequenced material came from PBMCs or T cells enriched from blood (not recorded which). Receptors were obtained from a man aged 40-49 years with acute COVID-19.

The chain employs TRBV5-1 and TRBJ2-7; maybe TRBD2 (7 bases). V lost 0 bases and J lost 0, with 10 bases in between. This CDR3 spans 15 amino acids. CDR1 SGHRS and CDR2 YFSETQ come from the germline V gene. CDR3: CASSLEGEGSYEQYF. The DNA of the CDR3 is TGCGCCAGCAGCTTGGAGGGGGAGGGCTCCTACGAGCAGTACTTC. Full variable domain (remainder filled in from reference TRBV5-1 and TRBJ2-7): KAGVTQTPRYLIKTRGQQVTLSCSPISGHRSVSWYQQTPGQGLQFLFEYFSETQRNKGNFPGRFSGRQFSNSRSEMNVSTLELGDSALYLCASSLEGEGSYEQYFGPGTRLTVT.

The chain recombines TRBV7-9 with TRBJ2-1; TRBD1 is a possible D gene (5 bases). Germline V CDR1 and CDR2: SEHNR, FQNEAQ (reference sequence). The CDR3 is made up of 16 amino acids. Deletions cut 7 bases from V and 5 bases from J, with 21 bases between. The CDR3 loop reads CASITSKGRHNNEQFF. The CDR3 coding sequence is TGTGCCAGCATCACATCGAAGGGGCGGCATAACAATGAGCAGTTCTTC.

The V and J genes are TRBV5-6 and TRBJ2-3, with 9 nucleotides matching TRBD1. Germline values: CDR1 SGHDT, CDR2 YYEEEE. The CDR3 length is 16 residues. V lost 4 bases to trimming and J lost 3 bases; unmatched junction nucleotides: 9. The CDR3 sequence is CASSTTGGGRTDTQYF. The CDR3 nucleotides read TGTGCCAGCAGCACTACAGGGGGCGGTAGGACAGATACGCAGTATTTT.

In this sample, this clone turned up a few times. This chain links TRBV15 with TRBJ1-2, with D possibly TRBD1 on 5 matching bases. Germline V gene data show CDR1 as LNHNV and CDR2 as YYDKDF (reference sequence). CDR3 length: 13 amino acids. V shed 0 bases and J shed 7 bases, with 9 bases lying between them. The CDR3 DNA sequence: TGTGCCACCAGCAGAGACAGGGTGGGTGGCTACACCTTC. It yields the protein CATSRDRVGGYTF.

The chain uses TRBV29-1 and TRBJ2-7; the match to TRBD1 covers 10 bases. Unmatched junction bases numbered 6, after V lost 7 bases and J lost 6 bases. CDR1 is SQVTM, CDR2 ANQGSEA, per germline. The CDR3 is 12 amino acids. CDR3 bases: TGCAGCGCAACGGGACAGGGGACCGAGCAGTACTTC. It encodes CSATGQGTEQYF.

This clone appeared once. The chain links TRBV4-2 to TRBJ2-7, with no clear D. The CDR3 consists of 12 residues. CDR1 is LGHNA and CDR2 is YNFKEQ in the germline V gene. Trimming took 1 base from V and 6 from J, leaving 7 bases between them. The CDR3 nucleotides are TGTGCCAGCAGCCAAGCTCCCGGCGAGCAGTACTTC. Residues: CASSQAPGEQYF.

The chain has TRBV7-9 and TRBJ1-1; a weak D match, TRBD1 (5 bases). V was clipped by 3 bases and J by 1 base, with 6 bases between them. Germline V gene lookup returns CDR1 SEHNR and CDR2 FQNEAQ (reference sequence). The CDR3 is made up of 13 amino acids. The DNA of the CDR3 is TGTGCCAGCAGCTTTACAGGGAACACTGAAGCTTTCTTT. Its protein product is CASSFTGNTEAFF.

In its sample, this clone was seen a few times. The chain employs TRBV6-5 and TRBJ1-3; D perhaps matches TRBD1 (5 bases). The CDR3 totals 15 residues. Germline lookup yields CDR1 MNHEY and CDR2 SVGAGI. The V end lost 0 bases, the J end lost 4 bases, and 10 bases lay between the germline ends. For the CDR3, the DNA is TGTGCCAGCAGTTACTCGACAGTCTCCGGAAACACCATATATTTT. Protein sequence: CASSYSTVSGNTIYF.

V is TRBV7-9 and J is TRBJ1-2, with TRBD1 matching over 7 bases. Germline V gene data show CDR1 as SEHNR and CDR2 as FQNEAQ (reference sequence). The CDR3 has 13 residues. V dropped 4 bases and J dropped 6; count of bases not matched to a gene: 5. In nucleotides, the CDR3 is TGTGCCAGCAGCTATGGGACAGCAAATGGCTACACCTTC. The encoded protein is CASSYGTANGYTF.

The chain uses TRBV24-1 and TRBJ2-3, with 10 positions matching TRBD2. Germline values: CDR1 KGHDR, CDR2 SFDVKD. V gave up 0 bases and J gave up 4 bases; unmatched junction bases: 0. The CDR3 is 15 amino acids. The DNA of the CDR3 is TGTGCCACCAGTGATTTGCTAGCGGGAGCAGATACGCAGTATTTT. Residues: CATSDLLAGADTQYF.

This chain links TRBV28 with TRBJ2-4; 9 nucleotides align to TRBD2. Trimming cost V 7 bases and J 4 bases; bases outside gene matches: 11. Germline V gene data show CDR1 as MDHEN and CDR2 as SYDVKM. There are 16 residues in the CDR3. CDR3: CASNLASGIAKNIQYF. The CDR3 coding sequence is TGTGCCAGCAATCTGGCTAGCGGGATAGCGAAAAACATTCAGTACTTC.

V is TRBV14 and J is TRBJ2-2; the match to TRBD2 covers 7 bases. The V and J ends lost 4 bases and 3 bases, in that order; junction bases with no gene match: 8. Germline-derived CDR1 and CDR2 are SGHDN and FVKESK. The CDR3 runs to 16 residues. DNA for the CDR3: TGTGCCAGCAGCCCCTCAGGGAGGGAGGACACCGGGGAGCTGTTTTTT. Translation: CASSPSGREDTGELFF.

There are a few counts of this clone. The chain couples TRBV6-5 to TRBJ1-3; D is perhaps TRBD1 (6 bases). The CDR3 is 13 residues long. V was trimmed by 6 bases and J by 1 base, leaving 7 bases between them. Looked up from germline, CDR1 is MNHEY and CDR2 is SVGAGI. CDR3 in amino acids: CASRGQSGNTIYF. Here the CDR3 DNA reads TGTGCCAGCAGAGGACAGTCTGGAAACACCATATATTTT.

V and J are TRBV9 and TRBJ2-1, with TRBD2 matching 9 bases. V dropped 0 bases and J dropped 6; count of bases not matched to a gene: 7. The CDR3 is 16 residues long. CDR1 and CDR2 from the germline V gene are SGDLS and YYNGEE. The CDR3 loop is CASSVVGAGGLNEQFF. In DNA form, the CDR3 reads TGTGCCAGCAGCGTAGTTGGAGCGGGAGGTCTCAATGAGCAGTTCTTC.

V usage is TRBV9 and J usage is TRBJ1-5; TRBD1 aligns across 8 bases. V gave up 5 bases and J gave up 7 bases; unmatched junction bases: 11. Germline CDR1 and CDR2: SGDLS and YYNGEE. This CDR3 has 15 residues. Here the CDR3 DNA reads TGTGCCAGCAGTCGAGAGGGGGCAGGGGGCCAGCCCCAGCATTTT. Translation gives CASSREGAGGQPQHF.

The chain uses TRBV5-1 and TRBJ1-4; TRBD1 is a possible D gene (5 bases). CDR1 is SGHRS and CDR2 is YFSETQ in the germline V gene. V was clipped by 0 bases and J by 0 bases, with 6 bases between them. The CDR3 runs to 15 residues. This chain's CDR3 is CASSLEGATNEKLFF. DNA of the CDR3: TGCGCCAGCAGCTTGGAAGGGGCAACTAATGAAAAACTGTTTTTT. The whole variable domain, remainder taken from reference TRBV5-1 and TRBJ1-4, is KAGVTQTPRYLIKTRGQQVTLSCSPISGHRSVSWYQQTPGQGLQFLFEYFSETQRNKGNFPGRFSGRQFSNSRSEMNVSTLELGDSALYLCASSLEGATNEKLFFGSGTQLSVL.

The CDR3, as DNA: TGCGCCAGCAGCCTTTTTATAGGGGTGGATCAGCCCCAGCATTTT. Translating gives CASSLFIGVDQPQHF. V usage is TRBV4-3 and J usage is TRBJ1-5, with D tentatively TRBD1 (5 bases). The CDR3 runs 15 residues. Trimming took off 4 bases at V and 5 bases at J, with 15 bases between the two ends. CDR1 is LGHNA and CDR2 is YSLEER in the germline V gene.

The rearrangement links TRBV7-9 to TRBJ1-5; 8 positions agree with TRBD1. The CDR3 sequence is 17 residues long. After removal of 1 base from V and 5 bases from J, the junction contained 10 bases not matched to a gene. CDR1 is SEHNR and CDR2 is FQNEAQ in the germline V gene (reference sequence). The CDR3 DNA is TGTGCCAGCAGCTTAGGAGGGGTTGGACAGGGATATCAGCCCCAGCATTTT. Its protein is CASSLGGVGQGYQPQHF.